The source of this TCR beta chain is a study of human T cells and chemical hapten exposure. Described time point: patch test 3, about 24 weeks after DPC sensitization. This sample's treatment: therapeutic diphenylcyclopropenone sensitization with weekly scalp DPC. The library tagged each cDNA molecule with unique molecular identifiers. TCRdb re-called the RACE reads with MiXCR, one entry per CDR3 protein. The sample has about 170,000 distinct CDR3 sequences; roughly 26% are singletons. In germline, CDR1 is SGHAT, CDR2 FQNNGV. This CDR3 is built from 17 residues. V lost 2 bases and J 4 bases, leaving 19 bases between the germline ends.

This chain joins TRBV11-2 and TRBJ2-3; maybe TRBD2 (6 bases). The sequence came from a woman between 18 and 29 years old with alopecia areata. Some clones in this sample may be carry-over from other donors' samples. The sequenced sample was whole blood, obtained in connection with sensitization to the hapten diphenylcyclopropenone (DPC). In nucleotides, the CDR3 is TGTGCCAGCAGCTTAACGCCGAGGCGGGGTAGTGCAGATACGCAGTATTTT. Amino acid sequence: CASSLTPRRGSADTQYF.